This T cell receptor beta chain was captured in a study of radiation and T cells in renal cell carcinoma. Points from the study as a whole: In blood, top tumor clones expanded by 2 weeks, shrinking by 4. Pretreatment tumor biopsies were lacking, so baseline clonotypes are unknown.

V shed 2 bases and J 4 bases; nucleotides not matched to a gene: 8. Germline V gene data show CDR1 as GTSNPN and CDR2 as SVGIG (reference sequence). This CDR3 has 15 residues. The table came from immunoSEQ multiplex PCR; TCRdb's copy has only in-frame clones and leaves some out. The sample records about 86,000 clones, over 80% being singletons. With regard to this clone: Its antigen remains unidentified.

Time point denoted: blood 4 weeks post-SBRT, at nephrectomy. Treatment described: 15 Gy SBRT to primary tumor, nephrectomy 4 weeks later. Nephrectomy followed 15 Gy stereotactic body radiation by 4 weeks. This renal cell carcinoma was of the clear cell type. Material: blood, obtained from a patient whose treatment included radiotherapy and nephrectomy. The receptor was derived from a middle-aged man with renal cell carcinoma. V usage is TRBV30 and J usage is TRBJ2-1, with 7 bases fitting TRBD2. The CDR3 is CAWSSWAGAYNEQFF. The CDR3, as DNA: TGTGCCTGGAGTAGTTGGGCGGGAGCTTACAATGAGCAGTTCTTC. Complete variable domain (other parts from reference TRBV30 and TRBJ2-1): SQTIHQWPATLVQPVGSPLSLECTVEGTSNPNLYWYRQAAGRGLQLLFYSVGIGQISSEVPQNLSASRPQDRQFILSSKKLLLSDSGFYLCAWSSWAGAYNEQFFGPGTRLTVL.